This is a list of T cell receptor beta chains from one sample in a study of T cell repertoires in cytomegalovirus infection. TCRdb processed the reads anew with MiXCR; each CDR3 protein has one entry. The sample has about 740,000 distinct CDR3 sequences; roughly a third are singletons. Specimen: PBMCs. These receptors all stem from a human donor in good health (CMV status not recorded). Some clones in this sample may be carry-over from other donors' samples. The CDR3 runs from the conserved cysteine through the conserved F or W. A D gene is named only where the DNA matches it firmly. Clone size is given for some rows only: seen once, a few or many times, or a class if the clone is expanded.

>TRBV7-2|few|-|TRBJ2-1
TGTGCCAGCAGCTTGAGTCTAGTATCCTACAATGAGCAGTTCTTC
CASSLSLVSYNEQFF
>TRBV29-1|-|-|TRBJ2-7
TGCAGCGTTGTAGGTGGAGCGAGCGGAGCCTACGAGCAGTACTTC
CSVVGGASGAYEQYF
>TRBV24-1|many|TRBD2|TRBJ2-3
TGTGCCACCAGTGATTGGACTAGCGCGGGGACAGATACGCAGTATTTT
CATSDWTSAGTDTQYF
>TRBV20-1|-|TRBD2|TRBJ2-1
TGCAGTTCTAGAGTCCCAAGTGGGCGCGGGAGGGGAGCTGGGGACTCCTACAATGAGCAGTTCTTC
CSSRVPSGRGRGAGDSYNEQFF
>TRBV27|few|-|TRBJ2-7
TGTGCCAGCAAGGCAGGGACACACGAGCAGTACTTC
CASKAGTHEQYF
>TRBV28|-|TRBD2|TRBJ2-5
TGTGCCACCAGCCAGAGTGGTAGCGGGCAAGATACCCAGTACTTC
CATSQSGSGQDTQYF
>TRBV12-3/TRBV12-4|few|TRBD1|TRBJ1-5
TGTGCCAGCAGTTATGGACAGGGATATCAGCCCCAGCATTTT
CASSYGQGYQPQHF
>TRBV12-3/TRBV12-4|few|-|TRBJ1-4
TGTGCCAGCAGTTTCCAGACAAGAGCTAATGAAAAACTGTTTTTT
CASSFQTRANEKLFF
>TRBV11-2|-|-|TRBJ2-7
TGTGCCAGCAGCGTGAGGGGGATCTACGAGCACTACTTC
CASSVRGIYEHYF
>TRBV7-8|many|-|TRBJ1-5
TGTGCCAGCAGCTTAAACTCGGGGCGAAGCAATCAGCCCCAGCATTTT
CASSLNSGRSNQPQHF
>TRBV20-1|-|-|TRBJ2-2
TGCAGTGCGACAGCCCCGAACACCGGGGAGCTGTTTTTT
CSATAPNTGELFF
>TRBV12-3/TRBV12-4|-|-|TRBJ2-5
TGTGCCACCCAAAGGGGCCTACAAGAGACCCAGTACTTC
CATQRGLQETQYF
>TRBV24-1|many|TRBD1|TRBJ2-2
TGTGCCACCAGTGATCCCCGGACAGGGGACACCGGGGAGCTGTTTTTT
CATSDPRTGDTGELFF
>TRBV20-1|few|-|TRBJ1-6
TGCAGTGGGAGGGGGTCGAATATTCCCCAGAATTCACCCCTCCACTTT
CSGRGSNIPQNSPLHF
>TRBV7-9|few|TRBD1|TRBJ1-6
TGTGCCAGCAGCTTTGACAGGGGATATTCACCCCTCCACTTT
CASSFDRGYSPLHF
>TRBV11-2|-|TRBD2|TRBJ2-1
TGTGCCAGCAGCTTCTTAACTAGCGGAGCGATCAATGAGCAGTTCTTC
CASSFLTSGAINEQFF
>TRBV28|-|-|TRBJ1-2
TGTGCCAGCAGTTGGACAGTACTCTATGGCTACACCTTC
CASSWTVLYGYTF
>TRBV11-2|few|-|TRBJ2-7
TGTGCCAGCAGCTTAGTGAGGGCCCCCTACGAGCAGTACTTC
CASSLVRAPYEQYF
>TRBV4-1|few|-|TRBJ1-3
TGCGCCAGCAGCCAGATGGGAGGAAACACCATATATTTT
CASSQMGGNTIYF
>TRBV6-1|many|-|TRBJ1-2
TGTGCCAGCAGCTCAGACAGAGCTCTTAACTATGGCTACACCTTC
CASSSDRALNYGYTF
>TRBV7-9|-|TRBD1|TRBJ2-7
TGTGCCAGCAGCGAAGGACAGGCGACCTACAAGCAGTACTTC
CASSEGQATYKQYF
>TRBV7-9|-|-|TRBJ2-5
TGTGCCAGCAGCAAAGAGGAGGGCTGGGAGACCCAGTACTTC
CASSKEEGWETQYF
>TRBV19|-|-|TRBJ1-5
TGTGCCAGTAGTGATACAGGGAGTAGCAATCAGCCCCAGCATTTT
CASSDTGSSNQPQHF
>TRBV5-4|-|TRBD1|TRBJ2-1
TGTGCCAGCATCTTGCAGACAGGGGTCTACAATGAGCAGTTCTTC
CASILQTGVYNEQFF
>TRBV7-9|-|-|TRBJ2-7
TGTGCCAGCAGCTCGGACTGGAAGGGCTACGAGCAGTACTTC
CASSSDWKGYEQYF
>TRBV7-8|-|-|TRBJ2-1
TGTGCCAGCAGCTTAGATACAGGGCCGGGATCCTACAATGAGCAGTTCTTC
CASSLDTGPGSYNEQFF
>TRBV7-2|many|-|TRBJ1-1
TGTGCCAGCAGCGAAGGGGTGGGCACTGAAGCTTTCTTT
CASSEGVGTEAFF
>TRBV29-1|-|TRBD1|TRBJ2-3
TGCAGCGTAAGGACAGGCGCTTACACAGATACGCAGTATTTT
CSVRTGAYTDTQYF
>TRBV28|few|-|TRBJ1-4
TGTGCCAGCAGTTATCAGGGTGAGGGGGCAACTAATGAAAAACTGTTTTTT
CASSYQGEGATNEKLFF
>TRBV7-6|-|TRBD2|TRBJ2-3
TGTGCCAGCAGCCACGCGGGGGGGCAGGATACGCAGTATTTT
CASSHAGGQDTQYF
>TRBV7-2|many|TRBD1|TRBJ1-2
TGTGCCAGCAGCGCAGACAGGGCGGGTGGCTACACCTTC
CASSADRAGGYTF
>TRBV12-3/TRBV12-4|many|-|TRBJ2-7
TGTGCCAGCAGGTATAGCGTAAGCTCCTACGAGCAGTACTTC
CASRYSVSSYEQYF
>TRBV6-1|-|TRBD1|TRBJ2-7
TGTGCCAGCAGTACCGGGACAGCCTACGAGCAGTACTTC
CASSTGTAYEQYF
>TRBV28|few|-|TRBJ2-7
TGTGCCAGCAGCCAATATGAAGGCTTCTACGAGCAGTACTTC
CASSQYEGFYEQYF
>TRBV28|few|-|TRBJ2-7
TGTGCCAGCAGTTTCCGGGGGTATATCTCCTACGAGCAGTACTTC
CASSFRGYISYEQYF
>TRBV7-3|few|-|TRBJ1-5
TGTGCCAGCAGCTTAGGTGGCGGATCAGGGCCCCAGCATTTT
CASSLGGGSGPQHF
>TRBV16|few|-|TRBJ1-2
TGTGCCAGCAGCCAAGGAAGGTCCTCCTATGGCTACACCTTC
CASSQGRSSYGYTF
>TRBV2|few|-|TRBJ2-7
TGTGCCAGCAAGTGGGCCAGCTCCTCCTACGAGCAGTACTTC
CASKWASSSYEQYF
>TRBV27|-|-|TRBJ2-7
TGTGCCAGCAGTCTCAGAGAATCCGCCCACGAGCAGTACTTC
CASSLRESAHEQYF
>TRBV27|-|-|TRBJ1-1
TGTGCCAGCAGCCGCGGGGGGAGGAGCACTGAAGCTTTCTTT
CASSRGGRSTEAFF
>TRBV11-2|few|-|TRBJ2-6
TGTGCCAGCAGCCCGTATGGACCGGGGGCCAACGTCCTGACTTTC
CASSPYGPGANVLTF
>TRBV11-2|few|TRBD2|TRBJ2-2
TGTGCCAGCAGCTCCCAAAGTCTAGCGGATCTGGGGGGGGAGCTGTTTTTT
CASSSQSLADLGGELFF
>TRBV6-5|-|TRBD1|TRBJ1-2
TGTGCCAGCAGTTACTCCCGGACAGGAGAATACTATGGCTACACCTTC
CASSYSRTGEYYGYTF
>TRBV7-8|-|TRBD2|TRBJ2-2
TGTGCCAGCAGCGCCGGGACTAGCCTCCTCACCGGGGAGCTGTTTTTT
CASSAGTSLLTGELFF